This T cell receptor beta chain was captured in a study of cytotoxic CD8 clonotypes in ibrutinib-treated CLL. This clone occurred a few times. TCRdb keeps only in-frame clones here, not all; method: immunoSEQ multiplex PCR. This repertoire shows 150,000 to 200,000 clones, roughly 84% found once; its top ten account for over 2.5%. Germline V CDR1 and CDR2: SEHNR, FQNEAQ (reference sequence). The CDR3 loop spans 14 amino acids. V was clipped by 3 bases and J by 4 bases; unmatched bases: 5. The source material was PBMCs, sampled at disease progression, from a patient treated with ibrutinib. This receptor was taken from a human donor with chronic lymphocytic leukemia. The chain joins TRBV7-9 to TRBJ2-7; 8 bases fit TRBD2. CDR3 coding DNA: TGTGCCAGCAGCTTGAGCGGGAGTGTGTACGAGCAGTACTTC. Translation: CASSLSGSVYEQYF.